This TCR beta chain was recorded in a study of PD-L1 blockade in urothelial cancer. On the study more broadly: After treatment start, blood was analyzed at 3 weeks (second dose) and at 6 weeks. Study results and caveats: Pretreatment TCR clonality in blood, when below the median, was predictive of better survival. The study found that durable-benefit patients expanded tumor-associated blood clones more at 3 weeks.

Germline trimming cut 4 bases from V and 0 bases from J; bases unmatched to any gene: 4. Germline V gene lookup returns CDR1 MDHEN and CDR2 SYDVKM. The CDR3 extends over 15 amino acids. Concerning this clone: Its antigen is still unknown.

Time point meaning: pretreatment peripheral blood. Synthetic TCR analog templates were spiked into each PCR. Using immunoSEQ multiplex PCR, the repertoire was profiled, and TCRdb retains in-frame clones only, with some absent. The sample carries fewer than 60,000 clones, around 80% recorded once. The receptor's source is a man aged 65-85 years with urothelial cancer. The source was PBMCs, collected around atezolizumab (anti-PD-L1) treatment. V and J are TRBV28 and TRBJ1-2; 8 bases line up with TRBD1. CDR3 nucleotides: TGTGCCAGCAGTTGGCAGGGGGCTACTAACTATGGCTACACCTTC. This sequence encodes CASSWQGATNYGYTF.